This T cell receptor (beta chain) was recorded in a study of shared T cell receptors in the human thymus. Produced via immunoSEQ multiplex PCR; TCRdb's table is partial and in-frame only. The table lists hundreds of thousands of clones, around 87% of them singletons. The same specimen was also included in a second study, on human thymus T cells. This second study says: Healthy Finnish infants undergoing corrective surgery for congenital heart defects were the donors. Obtained as resections during corrective heart surgery, the thymus tissue was then studied. Thymic and blood repertoires showed apparently biased V and J gene usage.

Source material: thymocytes. This clonotype originated in a boy under three years old with a congenital heart defect.

The CDR3 sequence: CASSEGRGGYRPSTFGNTIYF. CDR3 nucleotide sequence: TGTGCCAGCAGTGAGGGGAGGGGGGGGTACCGACCGAGCACCTTTGGAAACACCATATATTTT. The chain carries TRBV2 and TRBJ1-3; a weak D match, TRBD1 (6 bases). The CDR3 spans 21 residues. Germline values: CDR1 SNHLY, CDR2 FYNNEI. V was trimmed by 3 bases and J by 3 bases, leaving 30 bases between them. Complete variable domain (other parts from reference TRBV2 and TRBJ1-3): EPEVTQTPSHQVTQMGQEVILRCVPISNHLYFYWYRQILGQKVEFLVSFYNNEISEKSEIFDDQFSVERPDGSNFTLKIRSTKLEDSAMYFCASSEGRGGYRPSTFGNTIYFGEGSWLTVV.